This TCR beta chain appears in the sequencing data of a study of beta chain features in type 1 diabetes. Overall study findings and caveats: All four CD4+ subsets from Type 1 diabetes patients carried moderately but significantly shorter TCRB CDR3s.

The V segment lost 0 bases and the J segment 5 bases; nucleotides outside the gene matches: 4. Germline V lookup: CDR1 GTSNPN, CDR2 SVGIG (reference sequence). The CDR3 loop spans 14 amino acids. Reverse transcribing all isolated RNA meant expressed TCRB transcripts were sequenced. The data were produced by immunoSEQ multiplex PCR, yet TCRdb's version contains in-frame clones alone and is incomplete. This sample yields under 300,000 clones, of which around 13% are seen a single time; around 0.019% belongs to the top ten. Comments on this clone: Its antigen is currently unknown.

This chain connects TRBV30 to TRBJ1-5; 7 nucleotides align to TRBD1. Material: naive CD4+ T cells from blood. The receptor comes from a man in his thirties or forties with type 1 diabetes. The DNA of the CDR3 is TGTGCCTGGAGTGTCGGCAGGGGGGATCAGCCCCAGCATTTT. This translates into CAWSVGRGDQPQHF.